This T cell receptor beta chain was identified in a study of cytomegalovirus exposure and HLA in healthy donors. V shed 6 bases and J shed 2 bases, with 15 bases lying between them. Looked up from germline, CDR1 is SGHDT and CDR2 is YYEEEE. CDR3 size: 16 residues. Vbeta (60) and Jbeta (13) primers were used in the PCR. How the authors handled the data: A later analysis counted 70 million to 85 million unique TCR beta chains, 10 million to 12 million shared. The protocol was immunoSEQ multiplex PCR, while the TCRdb copy is restricted to in-frame clones and leaves out a portion. The V and J calls and clone size come from that table; D and trimming were worked out from the DNA. The sample yields around 78,000 clones, of which the top ten take up 3.8%.

The receptor was isolated from a man aged 18-30 years in good health and CMV-seropositive. Sequencing used PBMCs. The rearrangement joins TRBV5-6 to TRBJ2-6, with a tentative D call TRBD1 (5 bases). CDR3 DNA sequence: TGTGCCAGCACCTTAGGGGCGCCCGCTGGGGCCAACGTCCTGACTTTC. This sequence encodes CASTLGAPAGANVLTF.